Described below is a single TCR beta chain sequence and its context. No antigen is known for it. Per-base qualities were not stored, and no clone one base away is much larger. As encoded in the germline V gene, CDR1 is SQVTM while CDR2 is ANQGSEA. V loses 6 bases, J loses 6 bases, and the germline ends lie 8 bases apart. Spanning cysteine to phenylalanine, the CDR3 consists of 10 amino acids. Only the CDR3 part of the read is kept: 30 bases, read in frame from the first base. This sample was taken from a study of blood T cell repertoires in COVID-19 (dated by TCRdb to about 2020). Describing the broader study: Samples covering the acute and convalescent phases of COVID-19 were provided by collaborators in the United States, Italy and Spain. The prospective study material was composed of cDNA or gDNA derived from T cells, B-cell-depleted T cells, or PBMCs. Deeply sampled blood TCRbeta repertoires from subjects exposed to, actively infected with, or recovered from COVID-19 were included in the dataset. The repertoires were released in a freely available public database meant as a resource for research on the immune response to SARS-CoV-2. The samples were drawn from two sources: the first 160 participants of the ongoing ImmuneRACE study, and 950 to 1,500 subjects contributed by 6 global collaborators. Sample metadata almost always included a de-identified subject ID, COVID-19 status, age in years and sex. HLA class I and class II types, where available, came from metadata supplied by the sample provider rather than from assay-based typing.

The full study reports these points: The amount of clinical and demographic metadata varied by source and participant and was provided uncurated.

Participants in the prospective study were aged about 18 to 90 years, lived in about two dozen United States geographic areas, and enrolled through a virtual design. Cohort assignment in the prospective study relied on participant-reported clinical history from a screening survey and a study questionnaire. Recovered participants in ImmuneRACE Cohort 3 were defined by two consecutive negative NP/OP PCR tests, clearance by a healthcare professional, or resolution of symptoms. In the prospective study, whole blood, serum and a nasopharyngeal or oropharyngeal swab were collected from each participant by mobile phlebotomists. Over a 2-month period, participants in the prospective study had the option of providing additional blood draws and questionnaires. Before DNA extraction, prospective study blood samples were shipped either frozen or at room temperature. TCRbeta CDR3 regions were amplified from genomic DNA by means of the immunoSEQ Assay, a bias-controlled multiplex PCR. Regarding the original processing steps: Within the assay, amplification of reference gene primers was used to estimate how many nucleated cells each sample contained. To quantify the absolute abundance of each unique TCRbeta CDR3 rearrangement, sequence reads were collapsed and filtered. Productive Simpson clonality was computed per sample as the square root of Simpson's diversity index over productive rearrangements. In its TCRdb copy, this immuneACCESS table keeps in-frame sequences only and misses some clones. Where compared with another copy, unresolved V genes explain less than half of these, and the others have no known cause. V and J calls and clone size follow that table, whereas D and trimming were derived from the DNA. Across this sample there are under 200,000 clones, with approximately 80% seen only once. Clones ranked in the top ten supply 10% to 15% of the sample.

Sequencing used PBMCs or T cells enriched from blood (not recorded which). Rearrangement joined TRBV29-1 to TRBJ1-1; the D gene is perhaps TRBD1, from 6 matching bases. This TCR was recovered from a woman aged 60-75 years who had recovered from COVID-19. CDR3 protein: CSVQGSEAFF. The nucleotide sequence reads as follows: TGCAGCGTCCAGGGGTCTGAAGCTTTCTTT.